This TCR beta chain was recorded in a study of tumor and adjacent non-tumor tissue in lung cancer. On the study more broadly: Stage I to III disease affected over nine men and about five women aged about 30 to 85. Study conclusions and caveats: In normal lung, the top 100 clones were significantly more dominant than in tumor.

This sample's RNA came from whole unsorted tissue. A modified ARM-PCR protocol with three rounds of nested PCR amplified TCRbeta. TCRdb called the multiplex PCR reads again in MiXCR, with one record for every CDR3 protein. The sample has roughly 81,000 distinct CDR3 sequences; 61% are singletons. As for this clonotype: Its target is unknown. At one end, the junction sequence differs from germline, possibly due to a read error.

This clonotype was obtained from a man in his 70s with non-small cell lung cancer. What was sequenced was lung tumor tissue.

This CDR3 is CSTPTRQLGSPLHF. CDR3 DNA: TGCAGTACCCCTACTCGGCAATTAGGGTCACCCCTCCATTTT. The chain carries TRBV20-1 and TRBJ1-6; no firm D call. Germline V gene lookup returns CDR1 DFQATT and CDR2 SNEGSKA (reference sequence). The CDR3 has 14 residues.